These 9 T cell receptor beta chains were all obtained from the same sample, sequenced in a study of glioma-infiltrating T cells after dendritic cell vaccination. TCRdb's copy holds only in-frame clones and misses some; the assay was immunoSEQ multiplex PCR. The table lists tens of thousands of clones, over 70% of them singletons, with approximately 2.3% in the top ten. This specimen was blood, taken before dendritic cell vaccination. The origin of the receptors is a human donor with glioblastoma.

The rearrangement uses TRBV7-9 and TRBJ1-1, with 9 bases identical to TRBD1. The V gene's germline CDR1 is SEHNR and CDR2 FQNEAQ (reference sequence). This CDR3 region has 13 residues. Unmatched junction bases numbered 3, after V lost 3 bases and J lost 7 bases. This CDR3 reads CASSFGQGYEAFF. The CDR3 DNA is TGTGCCAGCAGCTTTGGACAGGGGTATGAAGCTTTCTTT.

Comment on this clone: The sample contains more than one DNA sequence encoding this CDR3. The chain links TRBV6-5 to TRBJ1-1; D is unresolved. V was cut by 3 bases and J by 4 bases, with 9 bases left in between. The CDR3 spans 13 residues. Germline CDR1 MNHEY, CDR2 SVGAGI. The CDR3 protein is CASSYSTGTEAFF. CDR3 DNA: TGTGCCAGCAGTTATAGCACGGGCACTGAAGCTTTCTTT.

The table lists this clone with a count of one. The chain uses TRBV2 and TRBJ2-5; 15 positions match TRBD2. The germline V gene has CDR1 SNHLY and CDR2 FYNNEI. The length of the CDR3 is 16 residues. Unmatched junction bases numbered 7, after V lost 6 bases and J lost 5 bases. As DNA, the CDR3 is TGTGCCAGCAGGCAGCACGGGACTAGCGGGGGGGAGACCCAGTACTTC. Translating it yields CASRQHGTSGGETQYF.

The gene calls are TRBV7-2 and TRBJ1-3; D possibly corresponds to TRBD1 (6 bases). Looked up from germline, CDR1 is SGHTA and CDR2 is FQGNSA. Trimming shortened V by 1 base and J by 3 bases, and 10 bases separated the two germline ends. This CDR3 contains 15 residues. The chain's CDR3 is CASSLGGGGGNTIYF. The CDR3 region has the DNA TGTGCCAGCAGCTTAGGTGGGGGCGGTGGAAACACCATATATTTT.

The chain recombines TRBV5-6 with TRBJ2-4; possible D gene TRBD1, 6 bases. This CDR3 is built from 14 residues. The germline CDR1 and CDR2 sequences are SGHDT and YYEEEE. V dropped 2 bases and J dropped 10 bases, with 16 bases sitting between them. The CDR3 sequence: CASSFTTGHYIQYF. The CDR3 region has the DNA TGTGCCAGCAGCTTCACCACGGGACATTATATTCAGTACTTC.

This sequence joins TRBV9 and TRBJ2-1; the D gene is possibly TRBD1 (5 bases). Trimming cost V 4 bases and J 6 bases, with 14 bases left between them. The CDR3 is 14 residues long. Germline values: CDR1 SGDLS, CDR2 YYNGEE. In DNA form, the CDR3 reads TGTGCCAGCAGCATCCTTAGGACAAGCAATGAGCAGTTCTTC. Translating gives CASSILRTSNEQFF.

This chain uses TRBV6-6 with TRBJ2-1, with a tentative D call TRBD2 (5 bases). Trimming pared 6 bases from V and 4 bases from J, leaving 16 bases between. This CDR3 comprises 15 residues. CDR1 and CDR2 from the germline V gene are MNHNY and SVGAGI (reference sequence). The CDR3 here is CASSPQVGRYNEQFF. The CDR3 DNA reads TGTGCCAGCAGCCCTCAGGTAGGGAGATACAATGAGCAGTTCTTC.

The chain is built from TRBV6-6 and TRBJ1-1; D not certain. The V end lost 5 bases, the J end lost 7 bases, and 2 bases lay between the germline ends. The CDR3 runs 9 residues. In germline, CDR1 is MNHNY, CDR2 SVGAGI (reference sequence). Here the CDR3 DNA reads TGTGCCAGCAGTCGTGAAGCTTTCTTT. This encodes CASSREAFF.

The chain links TRBV5-4 to TRBJ2-1, with D uncertain. V dropped 1 base and J dropped 0 bases, with 11 bases sitting between them. The CDR3 length is 16 residues. CDR1 is SGHNT and CDR2 is YYREEE in the germline V gene (reference sequence). The CDR3 DNA sequence: TGTGCCAGCAGCTTGACCCCCCTGAGCTCCTACAATGAGCAGTTCTTC. Amino acid sequence: CASSLTPLSSYNEQFF.